Below, one T cell receptor (beta chain) is given with its context. The antigen is not known. This specimen comes from a study of shared clonotypes between healthy human individuals. Notes on the study in general: Clonotypes shared by all four sorted-subset donors had higher generation probabilities than non-shared clonotypes.

Several immunoSEQ 96-well plates shared each subset's DNA, each plate a replicate. In replicate PCRs of sorted subsets, about 200 ng DNA, about 29,000 T cell genomes, was used. Some clones are missing from TCRdb's copy, which holds only in-frame ones; the method was immunoSEQ multiplex PCR. The repertoire consists of about 610,000 clones, with less than 98% occurring once and the leading ten covering about 0.06%. With 2 bases removed from V and 10 bases from J, the gap between germline ends came to 16 bases. The CDR3 loop spans 14 amino acids. CDR1 and CDR2 (germline): SGHRS, YFSETQ. The J gene is TRBJ2-1, the V gene TRBV5-1; D might be TRBD2 (6 bases). The sequence came from a woman in her thirties in good health. The sequenced material came from naive CD4+ T cells sorted from blood. Subset indicated: CD45RA+ positively selected. CDR3 nucleotides: TGCGCCAGCAGCTTTTATACGGGAGAGGGCGAGCAGTTCTTC. This encodes CASSFYTGEGEQFF. Full variable domain (remainder filled in from reference TRBV5-1 and TRBJ2-1): KAGVTQTPRYLIKTRGQQVTLSCSPISGHRSVSWYQQTPGQGLQFLFEYFSETQRNKGNFPGRFSGRQFSNSRSEMNVSTLELGDSALYLCASSFYTGEGEQFFGPGTRLTVL.